These T cell receptor beta chains were read from a single sample in a study of cytomegalovirus exposure and HLA in healthy donors. Clones were read by immunoSEQ multiplex PCR, and TCRdb kept only the in-frame ones, dropping some. The profile covers about 110,000 clones, with 76% appearing a single time and 10% to 15% taken by the ten largest. Sequenced material: PBMCs. The receptors stem from a man aged 25 to 40 in good health and CMV-seropositive. CDR3s include the opening cysteine and the closing phenylalanine or tryptophan.

TRBV19	TRBJ1-2	CASSSPGTGGRGDYGYTF
TRBV5-1	TRBJ2-3	CASSLMAEGSQADTQYF
TRBV27	TRBJ1-1	CASSLFPGGRDTEAFF
TRBV9	TRBJ1-1	CASSVGLRSTEAFF
TRBV15	TRBJ2-3	CATSRVVWGSGGLTDTQYF
TRBV6-1	TRBJ2-1	CASSGDSGGAHEQFF
TRBV6-5	TRBJ2-7	CASSYSSVALEQYF
TRBV30	TRBJ1-2	CAWSVPGQAKGDYEGYTF
TRBV7-7	TRBJ2-5	CASSLGGKETQYF
TRBV28	TRBJ2-7	CASSPTGTGMLEQYF
TRBV7-2	TRBJ2-7	CASSPRTGYYEQYF
TRBV28	TRBJ1-2	CASQSGQAFYGYTF